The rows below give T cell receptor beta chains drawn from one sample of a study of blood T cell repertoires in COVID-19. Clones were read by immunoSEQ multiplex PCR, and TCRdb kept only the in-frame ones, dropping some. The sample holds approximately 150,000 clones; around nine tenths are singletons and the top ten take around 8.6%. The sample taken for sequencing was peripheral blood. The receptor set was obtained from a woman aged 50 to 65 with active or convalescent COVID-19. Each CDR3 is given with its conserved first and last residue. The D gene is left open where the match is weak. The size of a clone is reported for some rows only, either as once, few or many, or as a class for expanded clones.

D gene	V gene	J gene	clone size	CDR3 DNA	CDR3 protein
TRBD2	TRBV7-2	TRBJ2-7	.	TGTGCCAGCAGACTGGGAGCGGCTAGCGGTGCCTACGAGCAGTACTTC	CASRLGAASGAYEQYF
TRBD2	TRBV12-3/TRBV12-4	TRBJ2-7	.	TGTGCCAGCAGTTTACGGGGGGTCGAGCAGTACTTC	CASSLRGVEQYF
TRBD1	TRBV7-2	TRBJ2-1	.	TGTGCCAGCAGCCCTCGGACAGGGAACAATGAGCAGTTCTTC	CASSPRTGNNEQFF
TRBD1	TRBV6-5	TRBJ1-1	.	TGTGCCAGCAGTTCCGGGACAGCGAACACTGAAGCTTTCTTT	CASSSGTANTEAFF
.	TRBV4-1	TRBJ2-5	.	TGCGCCAGCAGCCAAGTTCCAGGGTTTCTCCAAGAGACCCAGTACTTC	CASSQVPGFLQETQYF
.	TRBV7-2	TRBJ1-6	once	TGTGCCAGCAGCTTAGCCCTGGGGCGCCTTAATTCACCCCTCCACTTT	CASSLALGRLNSPLHF
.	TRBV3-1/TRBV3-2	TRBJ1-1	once	TGTGCCAGCAGCCAAGTCAGTTCTGAAGCTTTCTTT	CASSQVSSEAFF
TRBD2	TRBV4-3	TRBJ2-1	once	TGCGCCAGCGGTTATAGCGGGAGGGCAGAATACAATGAGCAGTTCTTC	CASGYSGRAEYNEQFF
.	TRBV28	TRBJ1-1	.	TGTGCCAGCAGTTTGGGCCCGAACACTGAAGCTTTCTTT	CASSLGPNTEAFF
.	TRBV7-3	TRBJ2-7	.	TGTGCCAGCAGCCCGCTAGGGGGACTGGGAGGGGAGCAGTACTTC	CASSPLGGLGGEQYF
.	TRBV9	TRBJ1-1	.	TGTGCCAGCAGCAACCAGCCGGGGACTGAAGCTTTCTTT	CASSNQPGTEAFF
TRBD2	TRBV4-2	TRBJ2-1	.	TGTGCCAGCAGCCTCGGACTAGCGGGGAGCTCCTACAATGAGCAGTTCTTC	CASSLGLAGSSYNEQFF
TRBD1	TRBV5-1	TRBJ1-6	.	TGCGCCAGCAGCTCTACCGGGACAGATTCACCCCTCCACTTT	CASSSTGTDSPLHF
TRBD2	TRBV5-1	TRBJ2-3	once	TGCGCCAGCAGCTTCGGAGCGGGAGGGTCAGATACGCAGTATTTT	CASSFGAGGSDTQYF
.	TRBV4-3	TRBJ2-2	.	TGCGCCAGCAGCCAAGTTTCGGGGGCCGGGGAGCTGTTTTTT	CASSQVSGAGELFF
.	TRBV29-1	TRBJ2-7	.	TGCAGCGTTGTTCCCGGACAGTACTACGAGCAGTACTTC	CSVVPGQYYEQYF
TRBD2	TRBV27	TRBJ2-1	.	TGTGCCAGCAGTTTGCGGTTCCTGACTAGCGGGAGAAGCAATGAGCAGTTCTTC	CASSLRFLTSGRSNEQFF
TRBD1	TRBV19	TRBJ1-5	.	TGTGCCAGTAATACAGGACAGGGATCGGGGCAGCCCCAGCATTTT	CASNTGQGSGQPQHF
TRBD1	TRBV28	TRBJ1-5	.	TGTGCCAGCAGTTCAGGACAGGGACTTTACAATCAGCCCCAGCATTTT	CASSSGQGLYNQPQHF
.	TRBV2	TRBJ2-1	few	TGTGCCAGCAGTGAGGGCCCGAACGGGGTCCGGTTCTTC	CASSEGPNGVRFF
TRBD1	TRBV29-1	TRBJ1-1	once	TGCAGCGTGGCGACAGGGTTCATGGGCACTGAAGCTTTCTTT	CSVATGFMGTEAFF
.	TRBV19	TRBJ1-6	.	TGTGCCAGTAGTATAAATGGAGTGAATTCACCCCTCCACTTT	CASSINGVNSPLHF
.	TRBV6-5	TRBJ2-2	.	TGTGCCAGCAGTTACGGGGTGGGGGGTACCGGGGAGCTGTTTTTT	CASSYGVGGTGELFF
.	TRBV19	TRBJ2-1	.	TGTGCCAGTACCATCAGGTCGGGCCAGGGGTATGAGCAGTTCTTC	CASTIRSGQGYEQFF
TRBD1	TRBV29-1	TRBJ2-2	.	TGCAGCGTACGAGGACAGGGAAACGGGGAGCTGTTTTTT	CSVRGQGNGELFF
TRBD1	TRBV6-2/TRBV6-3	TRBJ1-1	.	TGTGCCAGCAGCCCTCAGGGGGCCTCAGAGGTGGGCACTGAAGCTTTCTTT	CASSPQGASEVGTEAFF
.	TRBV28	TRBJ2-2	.	TGTGCCAGCAGTTCTTTAACCGGGGAGCTGTTTTTT	CASSSLTGELFF
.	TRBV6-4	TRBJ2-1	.	TGTGCCAGCAGAGGGGGTAGGGACACCAACTACAATGAGCAGTTCTTC	CASRGGRDTNYNEQFF
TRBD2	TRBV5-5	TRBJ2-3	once	TGTGCCAGCAGCTTAGGACTAGCGGGAGGTTTTGGCACAGATACGCAGTATTTT	CASSLGLAGGFGTDTQYF
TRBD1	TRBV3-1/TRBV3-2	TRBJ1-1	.	TGTGCCAGCAGCCCCAGCGACAGGGTGGGCACTGAAGCTTTCTTT	CASSPSDRVGTEAFF
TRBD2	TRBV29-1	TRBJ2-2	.	TGCAGCGCCAGCCGGACTAGCGGCACCGGGGAGCTGTTTTTT	CSASRTSGTGELFF
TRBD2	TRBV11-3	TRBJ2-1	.	TGTGCCAGCAGCCGAGAGGGGACTAGAGGAGACAATGAGCAGTTCTTC	CASSREGTRGDNEQFF
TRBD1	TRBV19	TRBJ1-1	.	TGTGCCAGTACCCCTCGAAGGGGGGACAGTGGTCGCACTGAAGCTTTCTTT	CASTPRRGDSGRTEAFF
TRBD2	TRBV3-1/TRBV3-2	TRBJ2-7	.	TGTGCCAGCGCTAGCGGGCTGACCTACGAGCAGTACTTC	CASASGLTYEQYF
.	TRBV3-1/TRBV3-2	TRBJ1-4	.	TGTGCCAGCAGCCCAAGGCGAACCCGCAGGGGAGATGTAGAAAAACTGTTTTTT	CASSPRRTRRGDVEKLFF